These T cell receptor beta chains were read from a single sample in a study of response to subunit inactivated influenza vaccine. TCRdb processed the RT-PCR reads anew with MiXCR; each CDR3 protein has one entry. The sample records around 500,000 distinct CDR3 sequences, 10% to 11% being singletons. The sample was PBMCs from blood, taken roughly 48 days after vaccination. These TCRs come from a man in his forties or fifties who received an inactivated influenza vaccine. The CDR3 runs from the conserved cysteine through the conserved F or W. The order of the fields is clone size, D gene, J gene, V gene, CDR3 DNA, CDR3 protein. D genes are given only for firm matches. Only part of the rows carry a size: once, few, many, or a class if the clone is expanded.

size: many
D: TRBD1
J: TRBJ1-3
V: TRBV7-2
DNA: TGTGCCAGCAGCTTAGAGACAGGGGCAGGAAACACCATATATTTT
CDR3: CASSLETGAGNTIYF

size: NA
D: TRBD2
J: TRBJ2-1
V: TRBV20-1
DNA: TGCAGTGCTAGACTTGGACTAGCGGGTCGCTCCTACAATGAGCAGTTCTTC
CDR3: CSARLGLAGRSYNEQFF

size: few
D: TRBD1
J: TRBJ2-1
V: TRBV2
DNA: TGTGCCAGCAGTGAACAAGGACAGGGGCCCTACAATGAGCAGTTCTTC
CDR3: CASSEQGQGPYNEQFF

size: many
D: NA
J: TRBJ1-1
V: TRBV12-3/TRBV12-4
DNA: TGTGCCAGCAGCGACCGGGGGCTCGGGAACACTGAAGCTTTCTTT
CDR3: CASSDRGLGNTEAFF

size: NA
D: TRBD2
J: TRBJ2-4
V: TRBV12-3/TRBV12-4
DNA: TGTGCCAGCAGTTCCCTGGGACTAGCGGGAGTGGTGGGAAACATTCAGTACTTC
CDR3: CASSSLGLAGVVGNIQYF

size: few
D: NA
J: TRBJ2-5
V: TRBV6-2/TRBV6-3
DNA: TGTGCCAGCATCTCCCTGGCCCAAGAGACCCAGTACTTC
CDR3: CASISLAQETQYF

size: NA
D: TRBD1
J: TRBJ2-7
V: TRBV6-1
DNA: TGTGCCAGCACCCCCCCGGACAGGGCGGGTCGGGAGCAGTACTTC
CDR3: CASTPPDRAGREQYF

size: NA
D: TRBD2
J: TRBJ2-7
V: TRBV20-1
DNA: TGCAGTGCTAGGAACCCGGGGGGGAGCTCCTACGAGCAGTACTTC
CDR3: CSARNPGGSSYEQYF

size: many
D: TRBD1
J: TRBJ2-7
V: TRBV4-2
DNA: TGTGCCAGCAGCCCTCTCCCGACAGGGACCTACGAGCAGTACTTC
CDR3: CASSPLPTGTYEQYF

size: NA
D: TRBD1
J: TRBJ1-4
V: TRBV6-1
DNA: TGTGCCAGCAGCCCCGGCGGACAGGGGGGAGAAAAACTGTTTTTT
CDR3: CASSPGGQGGEKLFF

size: many
D: TRBD1
J: TRBJ2-7
V: TRBV28
DNA: TGTGCCAGCAGTTTCCCCGGACAGGCCTACGAGCAGTACTTC
CDR3: CASSFPGQAYEQYF

size: few
D: NA
J: TRBJ2-2
V: TRBV18
DNA: TGTGCCAGCTCAGAGAGCGGGGAGCTGTTTTTT
CDR3: CASSESGELFF

size: many
D: NA
J: TRBJ1-1
V: TRBV12-3/TRBV12-4
DNA: TGTGCCAGCAGTCCGGGGATTCGAGCTGAAGCTTTCTTT
CDR3: CASSPGIRAEAFF

size: NA
D: NA
J: TRBJ2-1
V: TRBV12-3/TRBV12-4
DNA: TGTGCCAGCAGGTTGGGGGCGGGGAGGAATGAGCAGTTCTTC
CDR3: CASRLGAGRNEQFF

size: many
D: NA
J: TRBJ1-2
V: TRBV4-2
DNA: TGTGCCAGCAGCCAAGGCAGCGACTATGGCTACACCTTC
CDR3: CASSQGSDYGYTF

size: once
D: NA
J: TRBJ2-7
V: TRBV12-3/TRBV12-4
DNA: TGTGCCAGCATTTTCCGGGAAAGGGGCTACGAGCAGTACTTC
CDR3: CASIFRERGYEQYF

size: NA
D: NA
J: TRBJ1-5
V: TRBV12-3/TRBV12-4
DNA: TGTGCCAGCAGCCGGCAGAGCAATCAGCCCCAGCATTTT
CDR3: CASSRQSNQPQHF

size: few
D: NA
J: TRBJ2-1
V: TRBV6-5
DNA: TGTGCCAGCAGTTACTCCCCTGGGATCAATGAGCAGTTCTTC
CDR3: CASSYSPGINEQFF

size: NA
D: TRBD1
J: TRBJ2-3
V: TRBV20-1
DNA: TGCAGTGCTAGAGACCCCTGGACAGGGGGCACAGATACGCAGTATTTT
CDR3: CSARDPWTGGTDTQYF

size: many
D: NA
J: TRBJ2-7
V: TRBV15
DNA: TGTGCCACCAGCAGGCAAGGACAGACCTACGAGCAGTACTTC
CDR3: CATSRQGQTYEQYF

size: NA
D: TRBD1
J: TRBJ2-1
V: TRBV11-2
DNA: TGTGCCAGCAAGACTCCAGGGGGCAATGAGCAGTTCTTC
CDR3: CASKTPGGNEQFF

size: NA
D: NA
J: TRBJ2-5
V: TRBV11-2
DNA: TGTGCCAGCAGCTTAGTAGGGCAGAAAAGAGAGACCCAGTACTTC
CDR3: CASSLVGQKRETQYF

size: many
D: TRBD2
J: TRBJ2-1
V: TRBV20-1
DNA: TGCAGTGCTACGGGGGGCGGGAGGGTCAATGAGCAGTTCTTC
CDR3: CSATGGGRVNEQFF

size: NA
D: TRBD2
J: TRBJ2-3
V: TRBV7-2
DNA: TGTGCCAGCAGCTTAGAAGCGGGGGGTGGAGATACGCAGTATTTT
CDR3: CASSLEAGGGDTQYF

size: NA
D: NA
J: TRBJ2-5
V: TRBV20-1
DNA: TGCAGTGATCGACTTAGCGGCCAAGAGACCCAGTACTTC
CDR3: CSDRLSGQETQYF

size: few
D: NA
J: TRBJ1-6
V: TRBV12-3/TRBV12-4
DNA: TGTGCCAGCAGTGGGCAGGGTTGGAATTCACCCCTCCACTTT
CDR3: CASSGQGWNSPLHF

size: NA
D: NA
J: TRBJ1-5
V: TRBV6-1
DNA: TGTGCCAGCAGTGGCCCTCCCGGGGCAGGTAATCAGCCCCAGCATTTT
CDR3: CASSGPPGAGNQPQHF

size: few
D: NA
J: TRBJ2-7
V: TRBV5-1
DNA: TGCGCCAGCAGCTTGGCGGGAGTCCCCTACGAGCAGTACTTC
CDR3: CASSLAGVPYEQYF

size: NA
D: TRBD1
J: TRBJ1-1
V: TRBV5-1
DNA: TGCGCCAGCAGCTTGGAGGGGACAGGGAGAGGTGCTTTCTTT
CDR3: CASSLEGTGRGAFF

size: many
D: NA
J: TRBJ2-7
V: TRBV10-3
DNA: TGTGCCATCAGGGATACAGGGAAGCCCTACGAGCAGTACTTC
CDR3: CAIRDTGKPYEQYF

size: many
D: TRBD1
J: TRBJ1-4
V: TRBV5-1
DNA: TGCGCCAGCAGCTTGGCTGGCACAGGGGGAGAAAAACTGTTTTTT
CDR3: CASSLAGTGGEKLFF